These 21 T cell receptor beta chains were sequenced from one sample in a study of cytomegalovirus exposure and HLA in healthy donors (dated by TCRdb to 2017 to 2019). Library creation used the immunoSEQ multiplex PCR assay. A mixture of 60 forward primers for TCR Vbeta segments and 13 reverse primers for TCR Jbeta segments was used in the multiplex PCR. This is the immuneACCESS table as TCRdb keeps it, with only in-frame sequences that have V and J called. A part of the clones is gone; compared with another copy, unresolved V genes explain less than half, and the rest is unexplained. For this sample there are 150,000 to 200,000 clones; about 9% appear just once. The top ten hold over 1% of the sample. The sequenced sample consisted of PBMCs. The receptors derive from a woman aged 25 to 39 in good health and CMV-seropositive.

The V call is TRBV6-6, the J call TRBJ2-7; 8 positions agree with TRBD1. Losses at the gene ends were 7 bases for V and 7 bases for J; bases not matched to a gene: 12. Germline V lookup: CDR1 MNHNY, CDR2 SVGAGI (reference sequence). The CDR3 consists of 14 residues. The CDR3 reads CASTQGQGGYEQYF. The CDR3 DNA is TGTGCCAGCACCCAAGGACAGGGAGGCTATGAGCAGTACTTC.

This clone was observed a few times. The chain uses TRBV19 and TRBJ1-2, with 8 nucleotides matching TRBD1. J gave up 4 bases and V 10 bases, and 5 bases lay outside the gene matches. The germline V gene encodes CDR1 LNHDA and CDR2 SQIVND (reference sequence). CDR3 length equals 12 residues. Here the CDR3 DNA reads TGTGCCACTAATACAGGGGGCTATGGCTACACCTTC. Its translation is CATNTGGYGYTF.

The rearrangement uses TRBV30 and TRBJ1-1; no clear D. The CDR3 extends over 14 amino acids. V was shortened by 5 bases and J by 0 bases, with 13 bases between the two germline ends. From germline, CDR1 is GTSNPN and CDR2 SVGIG (reference sequence). The CDR3 DNA is TGTGCCTGGGGTCGCGCCCTCCTGAACACTGAAGCTTTCTTT. Amino acids: CAWGRALLNTEAFF.

This rearrangement joins TRBV18 to TRBJ2-2, with TRBD2 matching over 7 bases. The CDR3 spans 15 residues. In germline, CDR1 is KGHSH, CDR2 LQKENI. Unmatched junction bases numbered 6, after V lost 5 bases and J lost 3 bases. This CDR3 reads CASSAPSGDTGELFF. CDR3 in DNA: TGTGCCAGCTCAGCCCCTAGCGGCGACACCGGGGAGCTGTTTTTT.

This clone was counted between two and nine times. This chain links TRBV10-1 with TRBJ2-1, with D possibly TRBD2 on 6 matching bases. V dropped 4 bases and J dropped 0 bases, with 7 bases sitting between them. This CDR3 spans 14 amino acids. The germline CDR1 and CDR2 sequences are WNHNN and SYGVQD (reference sequence). This chain's CDR3 is CASSVGGSYNEQFF. For the CDR3, the DNA is TGCGCCAGCAGTGTCGGGGGCTCCTACAATGAGCAGTTCTTC.

This clone was observed a handful of times. The chain carries TRBV9 and TRBJ2-1; 7 nucleotides line up with TRBD2. The V segment lost 0 bases and the J segment 1 base; nucleotides outside the gene matches: 7. Germline V CDR1 and CDR2: SGDLS, YYNGEE. The CDR3 covers 17 residues. The CDR3 reads CASSVGGRAVSYNEQFF. CDR3 DNA: TGTGCCAGCAGCGTAGGTGGGAGGGCCGTTTCCTACAATGAGCAGTTCTTC.

Only a few counts were recorded for this clone. The CDR3 spells CASSQAGLKTEAFF. The CDR3 nucleotides are TGCGCCAGCAGCCAAGCGGGGTTAAAAACTGAAGCTTTCTTT. This chain connects TRBV4-1 to TRBJ1-1; D gene uncertain. The CDR3 spans 14 residues. The V end was cut by 1 base, the J end by 5 bases, with 11 bases between. CDR1 and CDR2 (germline): MGHRA, YSYEKL.

The rearrangement links TRBV23-1 to TRBJ1-2; the D gene is possibly TRBD1 (5 bases). TRBV23-1 is flagged as an ORF with uncertain function. Between the trimmed V and J ends, which lost 4 bases and 3 bases, there was a span of 18 bases. CDR3 size: 16 residues. In DNA, the CDR3 is TGCGCCAGCAGTCCAAACAGCAAGGGGATTGACTATGGCTACACCTTC. Encoded protein: CASSPNSKGIDYGYTF.

This clone has a handful of counts. The chain links TRBV6-1 to TRBJ1-1; a weak D match, TRBD1 (5 bases). The CDR3 contains 14 residues. Germline V lookup: CDR1 MNHNS, CDR2 SASEGT. V gave up 7 bases and J gave up 3 bases, with 15 bases separating them. CDR3 nucleotides: TGTGCCAGCACCCTGGGGGGAGGGGACACTGAAGCTTTCTTT. Translation: CASTLGGGDTEAFF.

This clone was counted between two and nine times. The same CDR3 also results from other DNA sequences found in this sample. J is TRBJ1-1 and V is TRBV30; D perhaps matches TRBD1 (6 bases). V lost 7 bases, J lost 0 bases, and 12 bases lay in between. Germline CDR1 and CDR2: GTSNPN and SVGIG (reference sequence). The CDR3 covers 13 residues. CDR3 nucleotide sequence: TGTGCCTCGGACAGACCATTGAACACTGAAGCTTTCTTT. It codes for CASDRPLNTEAFF.

V and J are TRBV29-1 and TRBJ2-1; D remains ambiguous. The CDR3 is 13 residues long. The germline CDR1 and CDR2 sequences are SQVTM and ANQGSEA. The V gene lost 4 bases and the J gene lost 4 bases, with 11 bases spanning the gap. The CDR3 DNA sequence: TGCAGCGTTGTCCTGACTGATTACAATGAGCAGTTCTTC. This translates into CSVVLTDYNEQFF.

The J gene is TRBJ1-2, the V gene TRBV11-2; no firm D call. V dropped 0 bases and J dropped 14 bases, with 22 bases sitting between them. The germline CDR1 and CDR2 sequences are SGHAT and FQNNGV. CDR3 length: 15 amino acids. This CDR3 reads CASSLDSDSPGGRTF. The DNA of the CDR3 is TGTGCCAGCAGCTTAGATTCGGACTCTCCAGGTGGTAGAACCTTC.

In its sample, this clone was seen a few times. The chain has TRBV5-8 and TRBJ2-3; the match to TRBD2 covers 13 bases. Germline values: CDR1 SGHTS, CDR2 YDEGEE. The CDR3 contains 16 residues. The trim removed 4 bases at V and 0 bases at J, leaving 2 bases unmatched. The CDR3 region is CASSQGLAGSTDTQYF. CDR3 in DNA: TGTGCCAGCAGCCAGGGACTAGCGGGAAGCACAGATACGCAGTATTTT.

This clone was picked up a small number of times. The genes are TRBV29-1 and TRBJ1-1, with 7 bases fitting TRBD1. Germline loops: CDR1 SQVTM, CDR2 ANQGSEA. There are 14 residues in the CDR3. Trimming removed 7 bases from V and 1 base from J; junction bases left unmatched: 9. The CDR3 nucleotides are TGCAGCGCCTATTACAGGGACAGGAACACTGAAGCTTTCTTT. It encodes CSAYYRDRNTEAFF.

The rearrangement links TRBV29-1 to TRBJ2-7; possibly TRBD1 for D (5 bases). CDR3 length: 13 residues. Germline CDR1 and CDR2: SQVTM and ANQGSEA. V lost 7 bases to trimming and J lost 5 bases, with 18 bases between them. CDR3 coding DNA: TGCAGCGCAAAGGGGTGGGGCGAAAACGAGCAGTACTTC. This encodes CSAKGWGENEQYF.

The chain uses TRBV19 and TRBJ2-2; TRBD1 aligns across 9 bases. V gave up 3 bases and J gave up 6 bases; unmatched junction bases: 5. The CDR3 has 15 residues. The germline CDR1 and CDR2 sequences are LNHDA and SQIVND (reference sequence). Here the CDR3 DNA reads TGTGCCAGTAGTATCCGGGACAGGGAGGCCGGGGAGCTGTTTTTT. Encoded protein: CASSIRDREAGELFF.

With regard to this clone: A read error may account for a junction end that differs from germline. This rearrangement joins TRBV9 to TRBJ2-1, with a weak D call TRBD2 (5 bases). This CDR3 is 12 amino acids long. Germline V gene lookup returns CDR1 SGDLS and CDR2 YYNGEE. For the CDR3, the DNA is TGTACCAGCAGCGTCCACGAGCGGGAGCAGTTCTTC. Protein sequence: CTSSVHEREQFF.

This clone has just a few counts. The V call is TRBV5-4, the J call TRBJ1-1, with a weak D call TRBD1 (6 bases). Germline CDR1 is SGHNT and CDR2 is YYREEE (reference sequence). V was shortened by 0 bases and J by 1 base, with 16 bases between the two germline ends. The length of the CDR3 is 17 residues. CDR3 loop: CASSLGPGADRNTEAFF. The DNA of the CDR3 is TGTGCCAGCAGCTTGGGTCCAGGGGCGGATAGGAACACTGAAGCTTTCTTT. The full variable domain, its missing parts supplied by reference TRBV5-4 and TRBJ1-1, is ETGVTQSPTHLIKTRGQQVTLRCSSQSGHNTVSWYQQALGQGPQFIFQYYREEENGRGNFPPRFSGLQFPNYSSELNVNALELDDSALYLCASSLGPGADRNTEAFFGQGTRLTVV.

This clone showed up just a few times. A junction boundary mismatches the germline segment, possibly from a read error. The V gene is TRBV2, the J gene TRBJ2-5; D remains ambiguous. Matching the DNA end better, TRBJ2-7 makes the J call doubtful. Germline V lookup: CDR1 SNHLY, CDR2 FYNNEI. The CDR3 spans 11 residues. CDR3 residues: CASREVYEQYF. The CDR3 DNA is TGTGCCAGCAGGGAAGTCTACGAGCAGTACTTC.

The rearrangement uses TRBV2 and TRBJ2-5; no clear D gene. Germline V gene lookup returns CDR1 SNHLY and CDR2 FYNNEI. Trimming shortened V by 7 bases and J by 5 bases, and 5 bases separated the two germline ends. The CDR3 runs 10 residues. The CDR3 DNA reads TGTGCCAGCATCCGGGAGACCCAGTACTTC. Translating it yields CASIRETQYF.

This clone has only a few counts. This chain links TRBV27 with TRBJ2-3, with TRBD2 identical over 14 bases. Per germline, CDR1 MNHEY and CDR2 SMNVEV (reference sequence). This CDR3 contains 16 residues. The trim removed 6 bases at V and 3 bases at J, leaving 5 bases unmatched. The DNA of the CDR3 is TGTGCCAGCAGATCTTGGACTAGCGGGGGGACAGATACGCAGTATTTT. Encoded protein: CASRSWTSGGTDTQYF.